This T cell receptor (beta chain) came from a study of PD-1 blockade in classical Hodgkin lymphoma. Time point reported: cycle 4 day 1 (C4D1), after more than 5 weeks of nivolumab. Patients all relapsed after autologous stem cell transplantation, and there was variation in brentuximab vedotin exposure. Libraries were prepared by immunoSEQ multiplex PCR; TCRdb keeps only in-frame clonotypes and omits some of them. The data show tens of thousands of clones, around 64% seen once. CDR1 and CDR2 (germline): SEHNR, FQNEAQ (reference sequence). The CDR3 consists of 14 residues. V dropped 2 bases and J dropped 2 bases, with 8 bases sitting between them.

The chain uses TRBV7-9 and TRBJ2-3; D ambiguous. The source is a human donor with classical Hodgkin lymphoma. The sequencing here drew on peripheral blood mononuclear cells (PBMCs), taken before the fourth cycle of nivolumab. Here the CDR3 reads CASSLTRNTDTQYF. In nucleotides, the CDR3 is TGTGCCAGCAGCTTAACGCGGAACACAGATACGCAGTATTTT.